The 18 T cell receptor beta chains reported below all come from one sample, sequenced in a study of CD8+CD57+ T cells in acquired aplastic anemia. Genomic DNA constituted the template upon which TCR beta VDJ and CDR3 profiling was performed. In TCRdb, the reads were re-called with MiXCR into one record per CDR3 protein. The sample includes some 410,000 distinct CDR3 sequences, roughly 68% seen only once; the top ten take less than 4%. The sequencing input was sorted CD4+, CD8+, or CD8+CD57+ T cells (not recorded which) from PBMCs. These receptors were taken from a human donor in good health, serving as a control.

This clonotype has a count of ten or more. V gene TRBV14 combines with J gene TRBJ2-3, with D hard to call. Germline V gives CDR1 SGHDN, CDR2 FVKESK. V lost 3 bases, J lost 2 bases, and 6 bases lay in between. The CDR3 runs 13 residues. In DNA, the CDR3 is TGTGCCAGCAGCCACGATCTCACAGATACGCAGTATTTT. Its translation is CASSHDLTDTQYF.

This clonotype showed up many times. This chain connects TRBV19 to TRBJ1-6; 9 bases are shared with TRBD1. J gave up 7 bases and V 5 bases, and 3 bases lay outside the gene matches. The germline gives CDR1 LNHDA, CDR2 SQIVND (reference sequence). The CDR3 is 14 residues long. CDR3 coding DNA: TGTGCCAGTAGTGAGGACAGGGGAAATTCACCCCTCCACTTT. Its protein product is CASSEDRGNSPLHF.

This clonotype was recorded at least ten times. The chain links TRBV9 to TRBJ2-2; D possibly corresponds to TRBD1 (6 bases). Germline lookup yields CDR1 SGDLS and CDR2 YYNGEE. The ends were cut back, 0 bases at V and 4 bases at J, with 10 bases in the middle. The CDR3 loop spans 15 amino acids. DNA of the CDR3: TGTGCCAGCAGCGTAGGGGGGCGGCCCACCGGGGAGCTGTTTTTT. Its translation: CASSVGGRPTGELFF.

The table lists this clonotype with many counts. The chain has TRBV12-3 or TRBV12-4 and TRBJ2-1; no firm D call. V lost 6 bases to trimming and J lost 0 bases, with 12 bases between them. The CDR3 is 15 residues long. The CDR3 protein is CASSSTASSYNEQFF. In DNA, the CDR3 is TGTGCCAGCAGCTCTACAGCGAGCTCCTACAATGAGCAGTTCTTC.

The CDR3 coding sequence is TGTGCCAGCACCGTCGGGCGCAGCTATGGCTACACCTTC. This sequence encodes CASTVGRSYGYTF. This chain links TRBV7-9 with TRBJ1-2; D call uncertain. The CDR3 totals 13 residues. Germline loops: CDR1 SEHNR, CDR2 FQNEAQ (reference sequence). V lost 7 bases to trimming and J lost 4 bases, with 13 bases between them.

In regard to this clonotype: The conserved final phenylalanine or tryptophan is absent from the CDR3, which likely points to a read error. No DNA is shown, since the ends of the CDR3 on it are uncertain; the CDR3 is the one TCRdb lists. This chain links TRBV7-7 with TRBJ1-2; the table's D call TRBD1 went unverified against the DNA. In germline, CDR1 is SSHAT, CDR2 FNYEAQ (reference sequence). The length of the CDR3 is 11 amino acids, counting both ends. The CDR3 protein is CASSTRVGGNT.

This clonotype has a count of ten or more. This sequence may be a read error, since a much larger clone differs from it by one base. The CDR3 region is CASSRDKNQPQHF. CDR3 coding DNA: TGTGCCAGCAGCCGGGACAAAAATCAGCCCCAGCATTTT. The chain is built from TRBV3-1 and TRBJ1-5; tentative D call: TRBD1 (6 bases). V lost 4 bases to trimming and J lost 4 bases, with 8 bases between them. Germline V gene data show CDR1 as LGHDT and CDR2 as YNNKEL (reference sequence). CDR3 length: 13 residues.

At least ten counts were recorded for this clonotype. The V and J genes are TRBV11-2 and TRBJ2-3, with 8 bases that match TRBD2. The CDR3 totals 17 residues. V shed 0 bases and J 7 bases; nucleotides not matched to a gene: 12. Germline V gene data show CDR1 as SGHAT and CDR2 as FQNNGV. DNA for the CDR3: TGTGCCAGCAGCTTAGATTACCCGGGGGGGCGTTTGTATACGCAGTATTTT. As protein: CASSLDYPGGRLYTQYF.

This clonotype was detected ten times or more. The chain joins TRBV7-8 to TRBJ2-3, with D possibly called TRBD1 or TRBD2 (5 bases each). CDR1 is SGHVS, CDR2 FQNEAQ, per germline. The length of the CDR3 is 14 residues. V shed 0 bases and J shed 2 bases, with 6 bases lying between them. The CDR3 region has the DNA TGTGCCAGCAGCTTAGCGGGGGTCACAGATACGCAGTATTTT. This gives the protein CASSLAGVTDTQYF.

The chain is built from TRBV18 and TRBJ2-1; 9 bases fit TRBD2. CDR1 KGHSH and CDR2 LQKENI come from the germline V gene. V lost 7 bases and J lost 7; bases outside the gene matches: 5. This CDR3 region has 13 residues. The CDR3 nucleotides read TGTGCCAGCTGTCTAGCGGGGTCTAATGAGCAGTTCTTC. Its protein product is CASCLAGSNEQFF.

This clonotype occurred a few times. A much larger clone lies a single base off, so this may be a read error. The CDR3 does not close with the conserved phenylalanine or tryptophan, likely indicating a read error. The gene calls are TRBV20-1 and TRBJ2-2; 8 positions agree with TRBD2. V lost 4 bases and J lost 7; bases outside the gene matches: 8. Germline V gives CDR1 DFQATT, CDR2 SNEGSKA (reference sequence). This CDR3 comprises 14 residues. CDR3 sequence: CSAISRGVDGELFL. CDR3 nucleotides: TGCAGTGCTATATCGCGGGGGGTCGACGGGGAGCTGTTTTTG.

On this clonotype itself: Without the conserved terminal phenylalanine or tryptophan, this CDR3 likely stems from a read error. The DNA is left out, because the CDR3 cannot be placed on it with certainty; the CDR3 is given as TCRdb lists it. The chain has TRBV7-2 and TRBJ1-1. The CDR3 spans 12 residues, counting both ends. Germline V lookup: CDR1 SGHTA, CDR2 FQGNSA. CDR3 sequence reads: CASSPPGAQPQH.

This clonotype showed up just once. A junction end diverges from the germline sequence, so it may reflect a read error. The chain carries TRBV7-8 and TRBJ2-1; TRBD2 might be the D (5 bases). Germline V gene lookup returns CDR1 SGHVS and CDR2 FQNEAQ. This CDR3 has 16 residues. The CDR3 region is CASSHRRAVPWNAQLF. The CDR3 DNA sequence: TGCGCCAGCAGCCATCGGAGAGCGGTCCCCTGGAATGCGCAGCTCTTC.

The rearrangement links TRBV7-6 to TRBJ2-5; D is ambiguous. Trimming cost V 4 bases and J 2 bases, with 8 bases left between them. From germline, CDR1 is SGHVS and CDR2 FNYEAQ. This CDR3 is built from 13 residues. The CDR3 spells CASSSLLQETQYF. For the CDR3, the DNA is TGTGCCAGCAGCTCCCTCCTTCAAGAGACCCAGTACTTC.

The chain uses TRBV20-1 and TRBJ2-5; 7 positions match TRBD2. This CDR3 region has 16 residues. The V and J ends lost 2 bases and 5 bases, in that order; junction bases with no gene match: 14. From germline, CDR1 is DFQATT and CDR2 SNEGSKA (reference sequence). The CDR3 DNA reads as TGCAGTGCTAGACCACCCGGGACTATCCTCTTCGAGACCCAGTACTTC. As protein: CSARPPGTILFETQYF.

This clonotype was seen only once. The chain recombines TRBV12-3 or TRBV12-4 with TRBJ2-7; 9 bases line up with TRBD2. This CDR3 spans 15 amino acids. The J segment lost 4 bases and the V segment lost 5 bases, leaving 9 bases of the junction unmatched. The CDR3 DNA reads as TGTGCCAGCAGTAAGGCGGGGGGGACTCCTTACGAGCAGTACTTC. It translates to CASSKAGGTPYEQYF.

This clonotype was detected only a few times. CDR3 DNA sequence: TGTGCCAGCAGCCAAGTCCGGGGGGGCACTGAAGCTTTCTTT. Its translation is CASSQVRGGTEAFF. The rearrangement joins TRBV3-1 to TRBJ1-1; the D gene is possibly TRBD1 (5 bases). Germline V gene sequence: CDR1 LGHDT, CDR2 YNNKEL (reference sequence). Trimming removed 1 base at V and 4 bases at J, with 10 bases between. The CDR3 is 14 residues long.

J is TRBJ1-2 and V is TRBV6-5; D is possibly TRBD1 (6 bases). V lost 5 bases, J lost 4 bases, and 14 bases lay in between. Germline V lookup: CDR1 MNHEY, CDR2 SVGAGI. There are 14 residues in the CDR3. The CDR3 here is CASSAAGGAYGYTF. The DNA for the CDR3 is TGTGCCAGCAGTGCCGCCGGGGGGGCCTATGGCTACACCTTC.